Below, 13 T cell receptor beta chains from the same sample are listed, as sequenced in a study of blood T cell repertoires in COVID-19. Assay: immunoSEQ multiplex PCR; the TCRdb copy retains only in-frame clones and omits some. There are 100,000 or so clones in the sample; 75% to 90% occur only once, and about a fifth lies in the top ten. Sequenced input: peripheral blood. These receptors were taken from a human donor with acute or convalescent COVID-19. The donor label of this sample is uncertain.

This chain links TRBV12-3 or TRBV12-4 with TRBJ2-2; a weak D match, TRBD1 (6 bases). Trimming took 6 bases from V and 5 from J, leaving 10 bases between them. The CDR3 contains 13 residues. This CDR3 is CASRGQGTGELFF. CDR3 nucleotides: TGTGCCAGCAGGGGGCAGGGGACCGGGGAGCTGTTTTTT.

CDR3 residues: CASSVGEGEDNEQFF. In DNA, the CDR3 is TGTGCCAGCAGCGTAGGGGAAGGGGAGGACAATGAGCAGTTCTTC. The chain links TRBV9 to TRBJ2-1, with D perhaps matching TRBD2 (6 bases). Germline V lookup: CDR1 SGDLS, CDR2 YYNGEE. The V end was cut by 0 bases, the J end by 5 bases, with 12 bases between. The CDR3 contains 15 residues.

The chain carries TRBV20-1 and TRBJ2-1, with TRBD2 identical over 9 bases. The V segment lost 3 bases and the J segment 8 bases; nucleotides outside the gene matches: 11. This CDR3 has 15 amino acids. Germline-derived CDR1 and CDR2 are DFQATT and SNEGSKA (reference sequence). The CDR3 region has the DNA TGCAGTGCTAGTCATTCGGCGGGGGGGCGCCATGAGCAGTTCTTC. As protein: CSASHSAGGRHEQFF.

This clone occurred a few times. V usage is TRBV5-6 and J usage is TRBJ2-3, with 7 bases aligning to TRBD2. V trimming: 4 bases; J trimming: 2 bases; junction bases outside the gene matches: 13. This CDR3 is 17 amino acids long. Per the germline V gene, CDR1 is SGHDT and CDR2 is YYEEEE. The CDR3 sequence: CASSHYAGTTNTDTQYF. The CDR3 DNA follows: TGTGCCAGCAGCCATTACGCCGGGACTACCAACACAGATACGCAGTATTTT.

CDR3 bases: TGTGCCAGCAGTTTATATCCAGGGGTGAGCTATGGCTACACCTTC. Amino acid sequence: CASSLYPGVSYGYTF. V gene TRBV28 combines with J gene TRBJ1-2; D is possibly TRBD1 (6 bases). V was trimmed by 1 base and J by 4 bases, leaving 13 bases between them. Germline CDR1 and CDR2: MDHEN and SYDVKM. The length of the CDR3 is 15 residues.

V gene TRBV7-2 combines with J gene TRBJ2-7, with D possibly TRBD2 on 5 matching bases. Germline V gene data show CDR1 as SGHTA and CDR2 as FQGNSA. This CDR3 has 15 amino acids. Trimming left V 1 base short and J 0 bases short, with 10 bases between. The CDR3 coding sequence is TGTGCCAGCAGCTTAGATCACCGGGGCTCCTACGAGCAGTACTTC. Translated: CASSLDHRGSYEQYF.

The chain recombines TRBV10-3 with TRBJ1-2; D uncertain. CDR1 ENHRY and CDR2 SYGVKD come from the germline V gene. This CDR3 contains 14 residues. The ends were cut back, 0 bases at V and 4 bases at J, with 9 bases in the middle. The CDR3 DNA is TGTGCCATCAGTGAGTCGATAGCGACCTATGGCTACACCTTC. Its translation is CAISESIATYGYTF.

CDR3 bases: TGTGCCAGCAGCTATGGACAGGGGTATCAACAGCCCCAGCATTTT. Amino acid sequence: CASSYGQGYQQPQHF. The chain has TRBV28 and TRBJ1-5, with 9 bases matching TRBD1. In germline, CDR1 is MDHEN, CDR2 SYDVKM. V lost 6 bases and J lost 7; bases outside the gene matches: 10. This CDR3 has 15 amino acids.

This chain joins TRBV4-2 and TRBJ2-2; a possible D gene is TRBD2 (5 bases). V gave up 0 bases and J gave up 6 bases, with 17 bases separating them. The CDR3 has 17 amino acids. Germline-derived CDR1 and CDR2 are LGHNA and YNFKEQ. CDR3 sequence reads: CASSQDRDSAGAGELFF. The CDR3 region has the DNA TGTGCCAGCAGCCAAGATCGTGATAGCGCGGGCGCCGGGGAGCTGTTTTTT.

This clone was seen only once. The V call is TRBV27, the J call TRBJ2-1; 13 bases match TRBD2. With 5 bases clipped from V and 5 bases from J, the junction kept 3 bases outside the gene matches. This CDR3 is 15 amino acids long. Looked up from germline, CDR1 is MNHEY and CDR2 is SMNVEV (reference sequence). In nucleotides, the CDR3 is TGTGCCAGCAGTCTACTAGCGGGAGGGAACAATGAGCAGTTCTTC. It yields the protein CASSLLAGGNNEQFF.

V usage is TRBV7-9 and J usage is TRBJ1-2; tentatively, D is TRBD1 (5 bases). Germline V gives CDR1 SEHNR, CDR2 FQNEAQ (reference sequence). Deletions cut 3 bases from V and 2 bases from J, with 10 bases between. CDR3 length equals 14 residues. As DNA, the CDR3 is TGTGCCAGCAGCTTCCCGACAGAAAACTATGGCTACACCTTC. Protein product: CASSFPTENYGYTF.

The chain joins TRBV7-6 to TRBJ1-1; TRBD1 matches 12 bases. Germline values: CDR1 SGHVS, CDR2 FNYEAQ. This CDR3 region has 19 residues. V shed 5 bases, J shed 1 base, and the junction held 14 bases outside the gene matches. CDR3 DNA: TGTGCCAGCAGCACAAACCGGGACAGGGGGCGAGGGAGGAACACTGAAGCTTTCTTT. It encodes CASSTNRDRGRGRNTEAFF.

The chain carries TRBV9 and TRBJ2-3; perhaps TRBD2 as D (6 bases). V was trimmed by 0 bases and J by 5 bases, leaving 22 bases between them. Germline CDR1 SGDLS, CDR2 YYNGEE. The CDR3 totals 18 residues. CDR3 sequence (DNA): TGTGCCAGCAGCGTAGACTCTAGCGAGCCGCCTCAGCAAGATACGCAGTATTTT. It codes for CASSVDSSEPPQQDTQYF. Variable domain in full (rest from reference TRBV9 and TRBJ2-3): DSGVTQTPKHLITATGQRVTLRCSPRSGDLSVYWYQQSLDQGLQFLIQYYNGEERAKGNILERFSAQQFPDLHSELNLSSLELGDSALYFCASSVDSSEPPQQDTQYFGPGTRLTVL.